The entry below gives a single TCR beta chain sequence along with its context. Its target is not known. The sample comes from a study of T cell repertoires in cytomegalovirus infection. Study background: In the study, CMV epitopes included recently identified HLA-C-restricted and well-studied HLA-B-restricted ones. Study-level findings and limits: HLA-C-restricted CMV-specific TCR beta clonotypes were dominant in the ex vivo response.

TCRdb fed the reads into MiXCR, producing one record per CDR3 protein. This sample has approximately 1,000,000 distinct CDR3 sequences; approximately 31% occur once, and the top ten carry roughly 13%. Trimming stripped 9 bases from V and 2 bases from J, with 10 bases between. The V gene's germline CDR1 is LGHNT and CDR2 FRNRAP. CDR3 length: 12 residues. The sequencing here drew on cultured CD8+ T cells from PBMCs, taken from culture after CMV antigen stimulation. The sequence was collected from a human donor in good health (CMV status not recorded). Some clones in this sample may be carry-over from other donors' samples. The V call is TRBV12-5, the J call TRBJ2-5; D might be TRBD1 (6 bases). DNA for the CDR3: TGTGCTAGCGGACAGCCGCAAGAGACCCAGTACTTC. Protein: CASGQPQETQYF.